A selection of T cell receptor beta chains follows, all from one sample in a study of T-cell memory formation after mild COVID-19. TCRdb independently ran MiXCR on the 5' RACE reads; one entry per CDR3 protein. The table lists about 350,000 distinct CDR3 sequences, roughly an eighth of them singletons. Sequenced input: PBMCs or a T cell subset sorted from them (not recorded which). These receptors were collected from a man aged 18 to 30 who had mild COVID-19 (a few samples of this study predate the infection). Cell type and time point are not known. Both conserved end residues are part of each CDR3. D genes are given only for firm matches. Clone size is shown for a subset of rows, as once, few, many or a class of expanded clone.

TRBV7-9	TRBJ2-3	-	-	CASSSTGVGGDTQYF	TGTGCCAGCAGCTCTACAGGGGTTGGGGGGGATACGCAGTATTTT
TRBV7-9	TRBJ1-2	few	-	CASSPDSFNYGYTF	TGTGCCAGCAGCCCTGACAGTTTTAACTATGGCTACACCTTC
TRBV20-1	TRBJ1-2	-	-	CSATGWGEGYTF	TGCAGTGCGACCGGATGGGGGGAAGGCTACACCTTC
TRBV18	TRBJ1-1	many	TRBD1	CASSPQTGQGAGTEAFF	TGTGCCAGCTCACCACAGACGGGACAGGGGGCGGGCACTGAAGCTTTCTTT
TRBV28	TRBJ1-1	few	-	CASSSSKWTEAFF	TGTGCCAGCAGCTCGTCTAAGTGGACCGAAGCTTTCTTT
TRBV20-1	TRBJ1-1	-	-	CSARPLRKSEAFF	TGCAGTGCTAGACCCCTCCGAAAGTCTGAAGCTTTCTTT
TRBV20-1	TRBJ2-3	-	TRBD1	CSARDRRTGVDTQYF	TGCAGTGCTAGAGATAGGAGGACAGGGGTAGATACGCAGTATTTT
TRBV30	TRBJ2-7	few	-	CAWSRAPSYEQYF	TGTGCCTGGAGTCGGGCACCATCCTACGAGCAGTACTTC
TRBV6-5	TRBJ2-5	once	-	CASSQGGGIAETQYF	TGTGCCAGCAGTCAAGGGGGGGGGATAGCGGAGACCCAGTACTTC
TRBV5-1	TRBJ1-5	few	-	CASSLGLGTNQPQHF	TGCGCCAGCAGCTTGGGTTTGGGTACCAATCAGCCCCAGCATTTT
TRBV6-6	TRBJ2-1	many	TRBD2	CASSYVAGGNEQFF	TGTGCCAGCAGTTATGTTGCGGGGGGGAATGAGCAGTTCTTC
TRBV27	TRBJ2-3	few	TRBD2	CASSFGTSADTQYF	TGTGCCAGCAGTTTTGGGACTAGCGCAGATACGCAGTATTTT
TRBV15	TRBJ2-3	few	TRBD1	CATSRLPGQGKNTQYF	TGTGCCACCAGCAGACTACCGGGACAGGGGAAAAATACGCAGTATTTT
TRBV28	TRBJ2-5	many	TRBD1	CASSWLTGNPETQYF	TGTGCCAGCAGTTGGCTGACAGGGAACCCAGAGACCCAGTACTTC
TRBV6-5	TRBJ2-3	few	-	CASKGTTDTQYF	TGTGCCAGCAAGGGGACGACAGATACGCAGTATTTT
TRBV6-4	TRBJ2-2	many	TRBD1	CASSDSDRHTGELFF	TGTGCCAGCAGTGACTCGGACAGGCACACCGGGGAGCTGTTTTTT